The clone carrying this T cell receptor (beta chain) has ten or more counts. The antigen remains undetermined. This CDR3 is 12 amino acids long. Trimming stripped 8 bases from V and 3 bases from J, with 11 bases between. Germline V gives CDR1 MNHEY, CDR2 SMNVEV (reference sequence). This specimen comes from a study of T-cell reconstitution after alpha-beta-depleted transplantation in children. Unique molecular identifiers featured in how the TCRbeta library was prepared. TCRdb recomputed calls from the PCR reads with MiXCR, one row per CDR3 protein. Of around 270,000 distinct CDR3 sequences detected, less than 9.5% appear once; the ten largest clones hold approximately 9%. Study-level findings and limits: Newly produced T cells mostly accounted for T-cell counts and diversity one year post-transplant. TCRbeta diversity was high at day 60 in some patients (a result of surviving recipient T cells and thymic progenitors). As was reported, about two months after transplant, alpha-beta T cells came from several hundred expanded graft clones.

Sequencing used peripheral blood, obtained 360 days after TCRalphabeta/CD19-depleted stem cell transplant. The receptor was isolated from a female patient between 2 and 15 years old who had a stem cell transplant for Fanconi anemia, so the T cells may come from the graft donor. The chain uses TRBV27 and TRBJ2-7; D possibly uses TRBD1 or TRBD2 (6 bases each). CDR3 loop: CASGGPYYEQYF. The CDR3 nucleotides read TGTGCCAGCGGGGGGCCTTACTACGAGCAGTACTTC.